This T cell receptor (beta chain) was recorded in a study of shared clonotypes between healthy human individuals. Overall study context: The study used three CD4 naive, three CD4 memory, two CD8 naive and one CD8 memory plate per donor.

CDR3 length equals 10 residues. CDR1 is MDHEN and CDR2 is SYDVKM in the germline V gene. Worth noting for this clone: Its antigen is not known. One junction end disagrees with the germline gene, perhaps due to a read error.

Findings of the study overall: Large sequencing depth failed to make sorted-subset sequencing complete, rarefaction showed.

The repertoire was sequenced with immunoSEQ multiplex PCR; TCRdb's copy has only in-frame clones and lacks some. The data hold about 960,000 clones, with 76% observed a single time. V and J are TRBV28 and TRBJ2-1; either TRBD1 or TRBD2 may supply D (5 bases each). Source material: memory CD4+ T cells sorted from blood. The subset denotes: CD45RA-negative fraction. The origin of this receptor is a man aged 18 to 29 in good health. CDR3 amino acids: CASAGTPQVF. CDR3 nucleotides: TGTGCCAGTGCCGGGACGCCGCAAGTCTTC.